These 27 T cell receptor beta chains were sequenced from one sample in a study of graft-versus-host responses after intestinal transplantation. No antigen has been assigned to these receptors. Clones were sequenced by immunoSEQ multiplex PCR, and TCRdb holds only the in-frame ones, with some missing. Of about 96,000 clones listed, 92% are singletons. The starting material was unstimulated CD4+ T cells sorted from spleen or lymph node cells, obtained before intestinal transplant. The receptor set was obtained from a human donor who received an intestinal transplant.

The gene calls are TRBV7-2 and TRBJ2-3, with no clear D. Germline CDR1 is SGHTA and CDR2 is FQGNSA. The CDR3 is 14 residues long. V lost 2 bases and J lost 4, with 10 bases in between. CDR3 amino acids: CASSLSIVSDTQYF. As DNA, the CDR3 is TGTGCCAGCAGCTTATCAATAGTATCAGATACGCAGTATTTT.

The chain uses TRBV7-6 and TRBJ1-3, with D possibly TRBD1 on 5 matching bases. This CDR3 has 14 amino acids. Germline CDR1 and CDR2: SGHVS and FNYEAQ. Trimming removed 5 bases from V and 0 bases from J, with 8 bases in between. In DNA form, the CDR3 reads TGTGCCAGCAGCGTCGGGGGCTCTGGAAACACCATATATTTT. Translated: CASSVGGSGNTIYF.

The CDR3 loop reads CASSQDLGGEQFF. CDR3 nucleotide sequence: TGTGCCAGCAGCCAAGATCTGGGGGGTGAGCAGTTCTTC. The chain joins TRBV14 to TRBJ2-1; TRBD2 might be the D (6 bases). V was pared by 0 bases and J by 9 bases, with 9 bases between. CDR1 SGHDN and CDR2 FVKESK come from the germline V gene. This CDR3 has 13 amino acids.

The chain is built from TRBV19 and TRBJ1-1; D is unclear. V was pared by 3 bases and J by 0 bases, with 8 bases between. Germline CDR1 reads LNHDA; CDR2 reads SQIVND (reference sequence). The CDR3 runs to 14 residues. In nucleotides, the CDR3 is TGTGCCAGTAGTATCGACACCCTGAACACTGAAGCTTTCTTT. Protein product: CASSIDTLNTEAFF.

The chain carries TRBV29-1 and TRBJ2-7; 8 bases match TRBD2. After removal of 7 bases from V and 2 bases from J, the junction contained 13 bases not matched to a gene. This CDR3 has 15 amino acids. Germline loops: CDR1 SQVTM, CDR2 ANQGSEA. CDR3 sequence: CSGQTVEAGAYEQYF. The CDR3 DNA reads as TGCAGCGGGCAGACGGTCGAAGCGGGGGCCTACGAGCAGTACTTC.

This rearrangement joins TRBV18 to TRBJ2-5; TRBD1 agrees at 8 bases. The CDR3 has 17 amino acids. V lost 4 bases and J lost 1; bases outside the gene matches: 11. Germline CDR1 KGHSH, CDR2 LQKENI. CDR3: CASSRWVGGQAQETQYF. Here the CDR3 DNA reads TGTGCCAGCTCACGGTGGGTCGGGGGACAGGCCCAAGAGACCCAGTACTTC.

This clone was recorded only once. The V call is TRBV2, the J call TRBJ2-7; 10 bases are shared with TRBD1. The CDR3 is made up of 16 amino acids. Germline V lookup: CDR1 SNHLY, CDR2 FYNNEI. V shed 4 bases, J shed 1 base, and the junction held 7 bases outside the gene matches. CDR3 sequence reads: CASSVRTGGGSYEQYF. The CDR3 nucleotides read TGTGCCAGCAGTGTAAGGACAGGGGGGGGATCCTACGAGCAGTACTTC.

DNA of the CDR3: TGCGCCAGCAGCTTGGACCCAGGGGGCGCCTACAATGAGCAGTTCTTC. Amino acid sequence: CASSLDPGGAYNEQFF. This chain links TRBV5-1 with TRBJ2-1; 8 bases are shared with TRBD1. V was clipped by 0 bases and J by 2 bases; unmatched bases: 4. Per the germline V gene, CDR1 is SGHRS and CDR2 is YFSETQ. This CDR3 has 16 amino acids.

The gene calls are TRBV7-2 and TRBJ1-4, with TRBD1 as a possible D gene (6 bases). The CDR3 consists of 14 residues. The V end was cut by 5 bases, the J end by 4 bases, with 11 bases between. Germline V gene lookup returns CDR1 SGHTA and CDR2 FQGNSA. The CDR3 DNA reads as TGTGCCAGCAGCCTCAGGGGTAATAATGAAAAACTGTTTTTT. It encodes CASSLRGNNEKLFF.

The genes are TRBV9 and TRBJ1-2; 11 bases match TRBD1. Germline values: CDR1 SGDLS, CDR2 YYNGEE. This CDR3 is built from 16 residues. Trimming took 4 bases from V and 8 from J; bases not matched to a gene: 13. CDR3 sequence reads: CASSLDNGQGAMGYTF. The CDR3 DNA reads TGTGCCAGCAGCCTTGACAATGGACAGGGGGCGATGGGCTACACCTTC.

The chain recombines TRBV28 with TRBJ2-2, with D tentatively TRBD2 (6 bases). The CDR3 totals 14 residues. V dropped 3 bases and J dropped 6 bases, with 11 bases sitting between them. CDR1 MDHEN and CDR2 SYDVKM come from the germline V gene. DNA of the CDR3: TGTGCCAGCAGTTTCGCAGGGACTCCCGGGGAGCTGTTTTTT. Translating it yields CASSFAGTPGELFF.

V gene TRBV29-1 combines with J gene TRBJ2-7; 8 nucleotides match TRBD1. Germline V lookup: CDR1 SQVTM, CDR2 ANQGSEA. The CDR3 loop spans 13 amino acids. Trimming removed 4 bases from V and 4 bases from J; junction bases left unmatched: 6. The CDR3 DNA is TGCAGCGTTGGGGCAGGGGGCGTGTACGAGCAGTACTTC. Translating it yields CSVGAGGVYEQYF.

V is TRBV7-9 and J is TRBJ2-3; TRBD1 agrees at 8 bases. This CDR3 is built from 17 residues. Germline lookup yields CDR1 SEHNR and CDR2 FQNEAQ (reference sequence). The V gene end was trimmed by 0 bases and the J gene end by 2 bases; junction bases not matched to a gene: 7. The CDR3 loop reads CASSLAPGQGYTDTQYF. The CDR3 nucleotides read TGTGCCAGCAGCTTAGCGCCCGGACAGGGCTACACAGATACGCAGTATTTT.

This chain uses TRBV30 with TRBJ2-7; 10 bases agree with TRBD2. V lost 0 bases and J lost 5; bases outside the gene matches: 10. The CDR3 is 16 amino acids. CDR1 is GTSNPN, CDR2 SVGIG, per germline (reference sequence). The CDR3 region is CAWSVRASGSFHEQYF. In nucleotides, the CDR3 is TGTGCCTGGAGTGTTAGGGCTAGCGGGAGTTTCCACGAGCAGTACTTC.

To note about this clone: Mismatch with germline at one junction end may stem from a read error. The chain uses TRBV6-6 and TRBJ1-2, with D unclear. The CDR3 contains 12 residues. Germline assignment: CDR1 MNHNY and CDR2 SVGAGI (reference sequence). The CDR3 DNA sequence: TGTGCCAGCAAGCGGGCCGGGTATGACTACACCTTC. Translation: CASKRAGYDYTF.

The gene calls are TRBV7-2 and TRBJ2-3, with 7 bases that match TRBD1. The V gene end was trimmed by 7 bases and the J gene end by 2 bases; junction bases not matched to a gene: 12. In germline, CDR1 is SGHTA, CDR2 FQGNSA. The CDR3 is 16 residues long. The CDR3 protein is CASTKTADRATDTQYF. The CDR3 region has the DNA TGTGCCAGCACAAAAACCGCCGACAGGGCCACAGATACGCAGTATTTT.

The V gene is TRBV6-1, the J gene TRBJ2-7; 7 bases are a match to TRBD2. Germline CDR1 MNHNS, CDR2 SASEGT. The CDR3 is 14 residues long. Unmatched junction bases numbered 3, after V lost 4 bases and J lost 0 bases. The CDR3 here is CASSVGGNSYEQYF. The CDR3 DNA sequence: TGTGCCAGCAGTGTCGGGGGGAACTCCTACGAGCAGTACTTC.

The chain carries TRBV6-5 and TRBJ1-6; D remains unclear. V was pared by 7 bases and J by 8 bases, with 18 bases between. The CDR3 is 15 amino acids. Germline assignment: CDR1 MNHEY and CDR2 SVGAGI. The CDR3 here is CASTQADSGDSPLHF. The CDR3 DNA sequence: TGTGCCAGCACCCAGGCGGATAGCGGGGATTCACCCCTCCACTTT.

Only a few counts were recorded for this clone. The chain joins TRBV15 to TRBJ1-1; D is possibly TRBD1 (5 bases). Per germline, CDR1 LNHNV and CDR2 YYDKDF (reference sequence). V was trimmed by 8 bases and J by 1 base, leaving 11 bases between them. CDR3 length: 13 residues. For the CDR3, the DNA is TGTGCCACCGAAGGGGCGCGGAACACTGAAGCTTTCTTT. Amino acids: CATEGARNTEAFF.

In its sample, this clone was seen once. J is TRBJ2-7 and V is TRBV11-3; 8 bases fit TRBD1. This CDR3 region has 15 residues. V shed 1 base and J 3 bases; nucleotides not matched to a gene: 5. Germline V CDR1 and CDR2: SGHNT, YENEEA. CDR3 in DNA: TGTGCCAGCAGCTTAGCCGGGACAGGACTCTACGAGCAGTACTTC. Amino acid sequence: CASSLAGTGLYEQYF.

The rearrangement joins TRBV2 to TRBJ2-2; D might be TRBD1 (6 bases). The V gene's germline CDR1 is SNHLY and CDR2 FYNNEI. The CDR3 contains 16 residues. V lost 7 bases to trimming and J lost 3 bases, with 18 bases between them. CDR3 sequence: CASNRGRGSDTGELFF. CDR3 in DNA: TGTGCCAGCAATAGGGGCAGGGGTTCGGACACCGGGGAGCTGTTTTTT. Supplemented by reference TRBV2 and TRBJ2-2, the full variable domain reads EPEVTQTPSHQVTQMGQEVILRCVPISNHLYFYWYRQILGQKVEFLVSFYNNEISEKSEIFDDQFSVERPDGSNFTLKIRSTKLEDSAMYFCASNRGRGSDTGELFFGEGSRLTVL.

CDR3 in amino acids: CASQNRVKNTEAFF. CDR3 sequence (DNA): TGTGCCAGCCAAAATAGAGTAAAGAACACTGAAGCTTTCTTT. The V and J genes are TRBV6-6 and TRBJ1-1, with D hard to call. The CDR3 is 14 residues long. The germline V gene encodes CDR1 MNHNY and CDR2 SVGAGI (reference sequence). V was cut by 8 bases and J by 1 base, with 14 bases left in between.

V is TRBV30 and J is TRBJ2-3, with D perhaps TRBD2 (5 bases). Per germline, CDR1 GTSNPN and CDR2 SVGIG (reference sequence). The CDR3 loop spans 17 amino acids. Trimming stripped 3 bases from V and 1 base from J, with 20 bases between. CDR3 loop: CAWSAGSEGAGTDTQYF. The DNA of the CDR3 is TGTGCCTGGAGCGCGGGTTCAGAGGGCGCCGGCACAGATACGCAGTATTTT.

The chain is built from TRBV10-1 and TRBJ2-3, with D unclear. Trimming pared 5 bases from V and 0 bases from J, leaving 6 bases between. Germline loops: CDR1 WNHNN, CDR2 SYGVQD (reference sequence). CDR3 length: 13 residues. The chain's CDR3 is CASSLTSTDTQYF. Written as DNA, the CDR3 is TGCGCCAGCAGTCTGACTAGCACAGATACGCAGTATTTT.

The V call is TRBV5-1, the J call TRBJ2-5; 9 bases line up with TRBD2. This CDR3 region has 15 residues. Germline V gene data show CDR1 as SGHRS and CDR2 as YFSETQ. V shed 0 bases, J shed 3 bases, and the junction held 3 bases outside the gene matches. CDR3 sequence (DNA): TGCGCCAGCAGCTTGGTATCTAGCGGGGAAGAGACCCAGTACTTC. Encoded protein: CASSLVSSGEETQYF.

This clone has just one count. CDR3 loop: CASSPLPSGIRTDTQYF. Here the CDR3 DNA reads TGTGCCAGCAGCCCCCTCCCTAGCGGGATACGCACAGATACGCAGTATTTT. This sequence joins TRBV7-6 and TRBJ2-3; TRBD2 matches 9 bases. Germline V gives CDR1 SGHVS, CDR2 FNYEAQ. Trimming cost V 5 bases and J 1 base; bases outside gene matches: 10. This CDR3 region has 17 residues.

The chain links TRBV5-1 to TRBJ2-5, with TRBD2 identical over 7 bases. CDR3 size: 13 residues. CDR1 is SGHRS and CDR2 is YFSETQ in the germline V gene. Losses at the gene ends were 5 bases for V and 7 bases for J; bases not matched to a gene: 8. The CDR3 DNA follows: TGCGCCAGCAGTGGGAGGGGTCACGGGACCCAGTACTTC. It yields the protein CASSGRGHGTQYF.